Below, 7 T cell receptor beta chains from the same sample are listed, as sequenced in a study of technical replicates of blood from several donors. This table comes from immunoSEQ multiplex PCR, and its TCRdb copy is limited to in-frame clones, with some not included. Seen here are approximately 60,000 clones, around 88% observed once, and the top ten hold roughly 5%. Sequenced input: PBMCs. The receptor source for this set is a human donor in good health. Some clones in this sample may be carry-over from other donors' samples.

The J gene is TRBJ2-3, the V gene TRBV5-4; no firm D call. Germline V gene sequence: CDR1 SGHNT, CDR2 YYREEE (reference sequence). The CDR3 sequence is 12 residues long. The V end was cut by 4 bases, the J end by 3 bases, with 6 bases between. The CDR3 DNA reads as TGTGCCAGCAGCCTACCTACAGATACGCAGTATTTT. Translation gives CASSLPTDTQYF.

V is TRBV6-5 and J is TRBJ2-7; 8 nucleotides line up with TRBD2. Per germline, CDR1 MNHEY and CDR2 SVGAGI. The CDR3 runs to 16 residues. V shed 0 bases, J shed 2 bases, and the junction held 6 bases outside the gene matches. CDR3 sequence (DNA): TGTGCCAGCAGTTACTCAGCGGGAGCTAGGCCCTACGAGCAGTACTTC. Its protein is CASSYSAGARPYEQYF.

The chain has TRBV5-5 and TRBJ1-4; D is ambiguous. Trimming took off 0 bases at V and 8 bases at J, with 11 bases between the two ends. The length of the CDR3 is 14 residues. CDR1 SGHKS and CDR2 YYEKEE come from the germline V gene (reference sequence). The DNA for the CDR3 is TGTGCCAGCAGCTTGGGGGCAGGTGGCGAAAAACTGTTTTTT. Protein product: CASSLGAGGEKLFF.

Here the CDR3 DNA reads TGTGCCAGCAGCCTAGGGACTTTGAGCTCCTACGAGCAGTACTTC. Its protein is CASSLGTLSSYEQYF. The chain uses TRBV5-4 and TRBJ2-7; possibly TRBD2 for D (6 bases). Germline values: CDR1 SGHNT, CDR2 YYREEE (reference sequence). The CDR3 has 15 residues. V dropped 4 bases and J dropped 0 bases, with 14 bases sitting between them. Full variable domain (remainder filled in from reference TRBV5-4 and TRBJ2-7): ETGVTQSPTHLIKTRGQQVTLRCSSQSGHNTVSWYQQALGQGPQFIFQYYREEENGRGNFPPRFSGLQFPNYSSELNVNALELDDSALYLCASSLGTLSSYEQYFGPGTRLTVT.

The chain employs TRBV7-9 and TRBJ2-7; no clear D. The CDR3 has 13 amino acids. Germline V gives CDR1 SEHNR, CDR2 FQNEAQ (reference sequence). Trimming pared 3 bases from V and 0 bases from J, leaving 6 bases between. In DNA form, the CDR3 reads TGTGCCAGCAGCTTTCTAGACTCCTACGAGCAGTACTTC. It codes for CASSFLDSYEQYF.

This chain connects TRBV7-7 to TRBJ2-5, with D possibly matching TRBD1 (6 bases). Germline V lookup: CDR1 SSHAT, CDR2 FNYEAQ (reference sequence). Trimming took 5 bases from V and 2 from J, leaving 12 bases between them. The CDR3 contains 14 residues. The CDR3 bases are TGTGCCAGCAGCCCCCGGACAGCTCAAGAGACCCAGTACTTC. Its translation: CASSPRTAQETQYF.

A few counts support this clone. The chain carries TRBV5-6 and TRBJ2-3; weak D call: TRBD1 (6 bases). Trimming left V 7 bases short and J 0 bases short, with 15 bases between. Germline-derived CDR1 and CDR2 are SGHDT and YYEEEE. The CDR3 length is 15 residues. The CDR3: CASLDGTLSTDTQYF. In DNA, the CDR3 is TGTGCCAGCCTGGACGGGACACTTAGCACAGATACGCAGTATTTT.